A selection of T cell receptor beta chains follows, all from one sample in a study of blood T cell repertoires in COVID-19. Sequencing used immunoSEQ multiplex PCR; TCRdb keeps in-frame clones, though not all of them. The sample lists around 260,000 clones; about 83% were seen once. The source material was peripheral blood. These receptors were obtained from a woman in her forties or fifties who had recovered from COVID-19. The CDR3 runs from the conserved cysteine through the conserved F or W. A D gene is named only where the DNA matches it firmly. Size is stated for part of the rows, as once, few or many counts, or as a class when the clone is expanded.

>TRBD1|14|TRBJ2-1|-|TRBV19
CASSDRGRVNEQFF
TGTGCCAGCTCGGACAGGGGGCGAGTCAATGAGCAGTTCTTC
>TRBD1|13|TRBJ1-1|-|TRBV30
CARTGQMNTEAFF
TGTGCCCGCACGGGACAGATGAACACTGAAGCTTTCTTT
>-|14|TRBJ2-2|-|TRBV6-5
CASMRTINTGELFF
TGTGCCAGCATGAGGACAATCAACACCGGGGAGCTGTTTTTT
>-|18|TRBJ1-5|-|TRBV3-1/TRBV3-2
CASSHFLPAGLRSQPQHF
TGTGCCAGCAGCCACTTTCTCCCCGCGGGGCTAAGGAGTCAGCCCCAGCATTTT
>-|16|TRBJ2-7|few|TRBV7-2
CASSLGWGDSSHEQYF
TGTGCCAGCAGCTTAGGCTGGGGGGACTCCTCCCACGAGCAGTACTTC
>-|14|TRBJ1-1|-|TRBV7-2
CASSLVPGGSGAFF
TGTGCCAGCAGCTTAGTACCCGGCGGTTCGGGAGCTTTCTTT
>-|16|TRBJ2-3|-|TRBV7-8
CASSPLTDNVQATQYF
TGTGCCAGCAGCCCCCTGACAGATAATGTGCAGGCTACGCAGTATTTT
>TRBD1|13|TRBJ2-7|-|TRBV5-4
CASSMDRVYEQYF
TGTGCCAGCAGCATGGACAGGGTCTACGAGCAGTACTTC
>TRBD2|17|TRBJ2-1|-|TRBV3-1/TRBV3-2
CASSQVYGGSSYNEQFF
TGTGCCAGCAGCCAAGTATACGGGGGGAGCTCCTACAATGAGCAGTTCTTC
>-|19|TRBJ2-1|-|TRBV24-1
CATSDPRDSKPGAYNEQFF
TGTGCCACCAGTGACCCCCGGGACTCAAAGCCGGGAGCCTACAATGAGCAGTTCTTC
>TRBD2|15|TRBJ2-2|-|TRBV2
CASKSGDTNTGELFF
TGTGCCAGCAAAAGCGGGGATACTAACACCGGGGAGCTGTTTTTT
>-|16|TRBJ1-4|-|TRBV4-3
CASSQIVTATNEKLFF
TGCGCCAGCAGCCAAATTGTAACAGCAACTAATGAAAAACTGTTTTTT
>TRBD2|19|TRBJ2-2|-|TRBV7-9
CASSLPPLAGGPNTGELFF
TGTGCCAGCAGCTTACCCCCCCTAGCGGGGGGGCCGAACACCGGGGAGCTGTTTTTT
>TRBD2|15|TRBJ2-5|-|TRBV9
CASSGSGRTEETQYF
TGTGCCAGCAGCGGTAGCGGGAGAACGGAAGAGACCCAGTACTTC
>TRBD1|16|TRBJ2-6|-|TRBV29-1
CSVGDRGRRGANVLTF
TGCAGCGTTGGGGACAGGGGGCGTAGAGGGGCCAACGTCCTGACTTTC
>TRBD2|16|TRBJ2-3|-|TRBV27
CASSPMPGLGGDTQYF
TGTGCCAGCAGTCCCATGCCGGGACTAGGGGGAGATACGCAGTATTTT
>-|14|TRBJ2-7|few|TRBV7-3
CASSPKAGADEQYF
TGTGCCAGCAGCCCTAAGGCGGGGGCGGACGAGCAGTACTTC
>-|17|TRBJ2-7|many|TRBV19
CASSIVGSQSTTYEQYF
TGTGCCAGTAGTATAGTGGGGAGCCAATCTACGACCTACGAGCAGTACTTC
>TRBD1|13|TRBJ2-7|-|TRBV5-1
CASSPGQGRKQYF
TGCGCCAGCAGCCCGGGACAGGGAAGGAAGCAGTACTTC
>-|12|TRBJ1-2|-|TRBV29-1
CSVQGNDYGYTF
TGCAGCGTACAGGGAAACGACTATGGCTACACCTTC
>-|14|TRBJ1-2|-|TRBV27
CASSPSGANYGYTF
TGTGCCAGCAGTCCCTCGGGAGCTAACTATGGCTACACCTTC
>-|13|TRBJ2-7|-|TRBV28
CASSLSQLYEQYF
TGTGCCAGCAGTTTATCCCAACTCTACGAGCAGTACTTC